This TCR beta chain emerged from a study of identical twins. Per germline, CDR1 SGDLS and CDR2 YYNGEE. V lost 2 bases and J lost 3, with 17 bases in between. The CDR3 spans 16 residues. This clonotype was detected many times. TCRdb processed the 5' RACE reads anew with MiXCR; each CDR3 protein has one entry. The sample has approximately 1.8 million distinct CDR3 sequences, about 32% seen once. Input material: cord blood. This TCR came from a newborn girl in good health. The chain links TRBV9 to TRBJ1-2; maybe TRBD1 (6 bases). The CDR3 DNA reads as TGTGCCAGCAGCGTTAAGACCCAGGGGCCCTACTATGGCTACACCTTC. This sequence encodes CASSVKTQGPYYGYTF. The whole variable domain, remainder taken from reference TRBV9 and TRBJ1-2, is DSGVTQTPKHLITATGQRVTLRCSPRSGDLSVYWYQQSLDQGLQFLIQYYNGEERAKGNILERFSAQQFPDLHSELNLSSLELGDSALYFCASSVKTQGPYYGYTFGSGTRLTVV.